This TCR beta chain is drawn from a study of OX40 agonist ivuxolimab in advanced cancers. As to this clone: Its antigen is as yet unknown.

Clones were read by immunoSEQ multiplex PCR, and TCRdb kept only the in-frame ones, dropping some. The sample shows about 80,000 clones, around 87% of them seen only once. Autoimmune disease history or systemic immunosuppression excluded patients. Study-wide results and caveats: Averaged across samples, CD8+ T cells carried more expanded clones than CD4+ did. Some of the nonresponding patients also showed low levels of normalized T-cell clonal expansion.

Sequencing used CD4+ or CD8+ T cells sorted from blood, obtained in a trial of the OX40 agonist ivuxolimab. The origin of this receptor is an adult with an advanced solid tumor such as melanoma, head and neck, liver or kidney cancer.

The CDR3 nucleotides read TGTGCCAGCAGCGTAGACGGACTAGCGGGAGCGCGGGCCAAAAACATTCAGTACTTC. Amino acids: CASSVDGLAGARAKNIQYF. The V call is TRBV9, the J call TRBJ2-4, with 13 nucleotides matching TRBD2. The germline CDR1 and CDR2 sequences are SGDLS and YYNGEE. The CDR3 covers 19 residues. J lost 1 base, V lost 0 bases, and 7 bases had no gene match. The full variable domain, rest sourced from reference TRBV9 and TRBJ2-4, is DSGVTQTPKHLITATGQRVTLRCSPRSGDLSVYWYQQSLDQGLQFLIQYYNGEERAKGNILERFSAQQFPDLHSELNLSSLELGDSALYFCASSVDGLAGARAKNIQYFGAGTRLSVL.